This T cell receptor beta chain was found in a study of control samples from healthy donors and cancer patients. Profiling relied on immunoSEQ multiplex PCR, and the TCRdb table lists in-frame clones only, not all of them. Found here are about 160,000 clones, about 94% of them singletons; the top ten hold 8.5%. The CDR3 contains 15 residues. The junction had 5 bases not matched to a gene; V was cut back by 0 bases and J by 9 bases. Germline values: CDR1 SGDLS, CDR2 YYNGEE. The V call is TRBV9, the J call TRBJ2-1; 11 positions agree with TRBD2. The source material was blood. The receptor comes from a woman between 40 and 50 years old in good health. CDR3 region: CASSVEASGRSEQFF. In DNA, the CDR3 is TGTGCCAGCAGCGTAGAGGCTAGCGGGAGGAGTGAGCAGTTCTTC. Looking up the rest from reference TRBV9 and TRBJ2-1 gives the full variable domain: DSGVTQTPKHLITATGQRVTLRCSPRSGDLSVYWYQQSLDQGLQFLIQYYNGEERAKGNILERFSAQQFPDLHSELNLSSLELGDSALYFCASSVEASGRSEQFFGPGTRLTVL.